This record looks at one T cell receptor (beta chain) sequence and its context. Its antigen remains unidentified. The PCR ran on 60 Vbeta and 13 Jbeta primers. Using immunoSEQ multiplex PCR, the repertoire was profiled, and TCRdb retains in-frame clones only, with some absent. Counted here are tens of thousands of clones, over 70% occurring once; the ten biggest clones make up roughly 7.2%. The sample belongs to a study of cytomegalovirus exposure and HLA in healthy donors. Across the study: Sequencing of some 190 million T cells in an earlier analysis found 100 million to 140 million unique TCR beta sequences. Study observations and caveats: In a later analysis, V- and J-gene trimming of beta chains associated with a DCLRE1C missense variant, replicated independently.

Material for sequencing was PBMCs. This receptor was identified in a woman aged 35 to 49 in good health and CMV-seronegative.

CDR3 sequence (DNA): TGTGCCAGTAGTGCCCTCGACAGGGGAAATCAGCCCCAGCATTTT. Translation gives CASSALDRGNQPQHF. The chain links TRBV19 to TRBJ1-5; 8 nucleotides agree with TRBD1. CDR1 LNHDA and CDR2 SQIVND come from the germline V gene (reference sequence). The CDR3 sequence is 15 residues long. Trimming took 5 bases from V and 4 from J; bases not matched to a gene: 7. The variable domain in full, completed from reference TRBV19 and TRBJ1-5, reads DGGITQSPKYLFRKEGQNVTLSCEQNLNHDAMYWYRQDPGQGLRLIYYSQIVNDFQKGDIAEGYSVSREKKESFPLTVTSAQKNPTAFYLCASSALDRGNQPQHFGDGTRLSIL.